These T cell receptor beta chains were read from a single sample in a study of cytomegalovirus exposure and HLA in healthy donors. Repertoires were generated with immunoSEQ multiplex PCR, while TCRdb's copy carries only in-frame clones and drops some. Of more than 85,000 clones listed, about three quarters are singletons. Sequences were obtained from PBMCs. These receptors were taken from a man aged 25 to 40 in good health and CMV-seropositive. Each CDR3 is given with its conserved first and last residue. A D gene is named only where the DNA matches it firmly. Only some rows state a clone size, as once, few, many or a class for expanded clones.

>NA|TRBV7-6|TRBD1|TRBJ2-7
TGTGCCAGCAGCTTAGGGCCCTGGACAGGGGACCAAAGCTCCTACGAGCAGTACTTC
CASSLGPWTGDQSSYEQYF
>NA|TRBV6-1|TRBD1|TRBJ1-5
TGTGCCAGCTTTTTGGCAGGGGGCAACAATCAGCCCCAGCATTTT
CASFLAGGNNQPQHF
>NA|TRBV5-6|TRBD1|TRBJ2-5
TGTGCCAGCAGCCACCGCCCGACAGGGGGCTTAGAGACCCAGTACTTC
CASSHRPTGGLETQYF
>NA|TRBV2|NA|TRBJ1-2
TGTGCCAGCAGTTCCGGGAAAGGGGGAGGCTACACCTTC
CASSSGKGGGYTF
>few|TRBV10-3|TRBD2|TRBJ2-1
TGTGCCACCCACCCCCAGCGGGGGGGTCCCTACAATGAGCAGTTCTTC
CATHPQRGGPYNEQFF
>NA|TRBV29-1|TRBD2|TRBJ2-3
TGCAGCGTTACCCCGACTAGCGGGAGGGGCACAGATACGCAGTATTTT
CSVTPTSGRGTDTQYF
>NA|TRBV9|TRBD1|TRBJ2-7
TGTGCCAGCAGCGCGTCCGGGACAGGGCGGCACGAGCAGTACTTC
CASSASGTGRHEQYF
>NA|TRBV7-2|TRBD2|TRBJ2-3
TGTGCCAGCAGCCACCTAGCGGGGAGCACAGATACGCAGTATTTT
CASSHLAGSTDTQYF
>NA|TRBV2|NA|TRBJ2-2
TGTGCCAGCACCGGACAGCCGCCTAAGGGCACCGGGGAGCTGTTTTTT
CASTGQPPKGTGELFF
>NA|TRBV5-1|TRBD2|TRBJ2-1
TGCGCCAGTAGCTTGGGGGGGACTAGCGGGTACAATGAGCAGTTCTTC
CASSLGGTSGYNEQFF
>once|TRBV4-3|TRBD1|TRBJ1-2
TGCGCCAGCAGCTTCGGGACAGGGGCGGACTATGGCTACACCTTC
CASSFGTGADYGYTF
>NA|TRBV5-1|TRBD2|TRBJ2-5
TGCGCCAGCACCGAACAAAGCGGGGGCCAAGAGACCCAGTACTTC
CASTEQSGGQETQYF
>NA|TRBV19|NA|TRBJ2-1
TGTGCCAGTAACACAGGGTTAGATGAGCAGTTCTTC
CASNTGLDEQFF
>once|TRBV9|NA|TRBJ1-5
TGTGCCAGCAGCGTAGGTCTACAGAACAATCAGCCCCAGCATTTT
CASSVGLQNNQPQHF
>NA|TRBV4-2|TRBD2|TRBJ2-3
TGTGCCAGCAGCCAAGGGGGAGCGGGGGGTGCAGATACGCAGTATTTT
CASSQGGAGGADTQYF
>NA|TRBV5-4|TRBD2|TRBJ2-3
TGTGCCAGCAGCTTCGGGGGGAATACAGATACGCAGTATTTT
CASSFGGNTDTQYF